This T cell receptor beta chain was recorded in a study of blood T cell repertoires in COVID-19. Study background: The study drew acute and convalescent COVID-19 samples from the United States, Italy and Spain. Nucleic acid was either cDNA or gDNA, and it came from T cells, B-cell-depleted T cells, or PBMCs.

The V gene end was trimmed by 7 bases and the J gene end by 4 bases; junction bases not matched to a gene: 11. Germline V gene lookup returns CDR1 SGDLS and CDR2 YYNGEE. The CDR3 is 14 amino acids. Original processing methods: Researchers report that nucleated cell counts were estimated from reference gene primer amplification. The method was immunoSEQ multiplex PCR; TCRdb's version includes in-frame clones alone and lacks a portion of them. The DNA was the basis for D and trimming; V, J and clone size are from that table. This sample has 90,000 or so clones; approximately 88% occur once, and the top ten carry about 3.3%.

Sequenced sample: peripheral blood. The receptor was isolated from a woman in her 70s with acute or convalescent COVID-19. This rearrangement joins TRBV9 to TRBJ2-7; 7 bases map to TRBD2. The CDR3 sequence is CASAPGEGRYEQYF. The CDR3 DNA reads as TGTGCCAGCGCCCCCGGGGAGGGTAGGTACGAGCAGTACTTC.